Below, 20 T cell receptor beta chains from the same sample are listed, as sequenced in a study of blood T cell repertoires in COVID-19. The data were produced by immunoSEQ multiplex PCR, yet TCRdb's version contains in-frame clones alone and is incomplete. There are 200,000 to 250,000 clones in the sample; approximately 82% occur only once, and about 9.7% lies in the top ten. Material: peripheral blood. The receptors stem from a man in his forties or fifties with active or convalescent COVID-19.

This chain links TRBV28 with TRBJ1-3; D unclear. The CDR3 totals 17 residues. CDR1 and CDR2 (germline): MDHEN, SYDVKM. The V end was cut by 6 bases, the J end by 4 bases, with 22 bases between. The CDR3, as DNA: TGTGCCAGCAGCAGACTAGACCTCGTGACTCGGGGAAACACCATATATTTT. This encodes CASSRLDLVTRGNTIYF. Filled out from reference TRBV28 and TRBJ1-3, the complete variable domain reads DVKVTQSSRYLVKRTGEKVFLECVQDMDHENMFWYRQDPGLGLRLIYFSYDVKMKEKGDIPEGYSVSREKKERFSLILESASTNQTSMYLCASSRLDLVTRGNTIYFGEGSWLTVV.

The chain recombines TRBV2 with TRBJ1-4, with 7 bases identical to TRBD1. CDR1 is SNHLY, CDR2 FYNNEI, per germline. V lost 3 bases to trimming and J lost 4 bases; unmatched junction nucleotides: 5. The CDR3 has 15 residues. The DNA of the CDR3 is TGTGCCAGCAGTGAGCACAGGGGAAGTAATGAAAAACTGTTTTTT. Protein product: CASSEHRGSNEKLFF.

The chain uses TRBV28 and TRBJ2-1, with 7 bases matching TRBD2. Trimming took 3 bases from V and 1 from J; bases not matched to a gene: 3. From germline, CDR1 is MDHEN and CDR2 SYDVKM. The CDR3 extends over 15 amino acids. The DNA for the CDR3 is TGTGCCAGCAGTTTTATGGGGGGGTCCTACAATGAGCAGTTCTTC. This sequence encodes CASSFMGGSYNEQFF.

This chain joins TRBV6-5 and TRBJ1-5; D is undetermined. The CDR3 runs to 13 residues. Trimming left V 5 bases short and J 7 bases short, with 12 bases between. Germline V gives CDR1 MNHEY, CDR2 SVGAGI. CDR3: CASSHGGPQPQHF. CDR3 in DNA: TGTGCCAGCAGTCACGGCGGCCCCCAGCCCCAGCATTTT.

In its sample, this clone was seen a few times. This same CDR3 is encoded by further DNA sequences in the sample. The CDR3 sequence: CASSQATVNTEAFF. The CDR3 bases are TGCGCCAGCAGCCAAGCAACAGTGAACACTGAAGCTTTCTTT. The chain is built from TRBV4-1 and TRBJ1-1; D unclear. The germline V gene has CDR1 MGHRA and CDR2 YSYEKL. The length of the CDR3 is 14 residues. Trimming pared 1 base from V and 0 bases from J, leaving 6 bases between.

The rearrangement uses TRBV4-1 and TRBJ1-1; D gene ambiguous. Germline V gives CDR1 MGHRA, CDR2 YSYEKL. The CDR3 is 13 amino acids. V was clipped by 1 base and J by 8 bases, with 11 bases between them. CDR3 sequence: CASSQVEPEEAFF. The CDR3 DNA sequence: TGCGCCAGCAGCCAAGTGGAGCCGGAAGAAGCTTTCTTT.

This sequence joins TRBV6-5 and TRBJ1-6; 8 bases fit TRBD1. The CDR3 runs to 14 residues. Germline V gene sequence: CDR1 MNHEY, CDR2 SVGAGI. Germline trimming cut 6 bases from V and 10 bases from J; bases unmatched to any gene: 8. This chain's CDR3 is CASRPGQGPSPLHF. CDR3 DNA sequence: TGTGCCAGCAGGCCCGGACAGGGCCCCTCACCCCTCCACTTT.

The chain employs TRBV5-1 and TRBJ2-3; weak D call: TRBD1 (5 bases). In germline, CDR1 is SGHRS, CDR2 YFSETQ. The length of the CDR3 is 15 residues. Trimming left V 4 bases short and J 5 bases short, with 17 bases between. The CDR3 here is CASSPDTGSGDTQYF. The CDR3 region has the DNA TGCGCCAGCAGCCCGGACACCGGGTCAGGAGATACGCAGTATTTT.

This clone has a handful of counts. This rearrangement joins TRBV28 to TRBJ1-2; no clear D. CDR3 length: 14 amino acids. Trimming took off 6 bases at V and 4 bases at J, with 15 bases between the two ends. Per germline, CDR1 MDHEN and CDR2 SYDVKM. The CDR3 nucleotides read TGTGCCAGCAGCAGACCGACGGGGTCCTATGGCTACACCTTC. Its protein is CASSRPTGSYGYTF.

The chain carries TRBV5-1 and TRBJ2-5; D unresolved. With 0 bases removed from V and 2 bases from J, the gap between germline ends came to 8 bases. CDR1 is SGHRS and CDR2 is YFSETQ in the germline V gene. This CDR3 is 14 amino acids long. CDR3 amino acids: CASSLDLPQETQYF. For the CDR3, the DNA is TGCGCCAGCAGCTTGGACTTACCACAAGAGACCCAGTACTTC.

The chain recombines TRBV4-3 with TRBJ2-2; TRBD1 might be the D (5 bases). Germline CDR1 is LGHNA and CDR2 is YSLEER. The CDR3 sequence is 18 residues long. Trimming removed 0 bases from V and 1 base from J, with 15 bases in between. The CDR3 loop reads CASSQETSRVLNTGELFF. The CDR3 region has the DNA TGCGCCAGCAGCCAAGAAACTTCCAGGGTTTTGAACACCGGGGAGCTGTTTTTT.

The J gene is TRBJ1-2, the V gene TRBV11-2, with 7 bases matching TRBD1. With V trimmed by 5 bases and J by 5 bases, 17 bases remained unmatched. CDR3 size: 17 residues. Germline V gives CDR1 SGHAT, CDR2 FQNNGV. CDR3 residues: CASSPGYRGPPGYGYTF. The CDR3 nucleotides are TGTGCCAGCAGCCCGGGCTACAGGGGACCGCCAGGGTATGGCTACACCTTC. The entire variable domain, with the rest obtained from reference TRBV11-2 and TRBJ1-2, is as follows: EAGVAQSPRYKIIEKRQSVAFWCNPISGHATLYWYQQILGQGPKLLIQFQNNGVVDDSQLPKDRFSAERLKGVDSTLKIQPAKLEDSAVYLCASSPGYRGPPGYGYTFGSGTRLTVV.

V and J are TRBV4-1 and TRBJ1-6; 8 bases are a match to TRBD1. Germline loops: CDR1 MGHRA, CDR2 YSYEKL. CDR3 length equals 16 residues. Trimming cost V 0 bases and J 7 bases; bases outside gene matches: 5. The DNA of the CDR3 is TGCGCCAGCAGCCAAGATCGTAACAGGGGGAATTCACCCCTCCACTTT. Translated: CASSQDRNRGNSPLHF.

V usage is TRBV5-4 and J usage is TRBJ2-7; the match to TRBD1 covers 7 bases. From germline, CDR1 is SGHNT and CDR2 YYREEE (reference sequence). This CDR3 has 13 residues. Trimming at V came to 4 bases and at J to 4 bases, leaving 5 bases not matched to a gene. CDR3 nucleotide sequence: TGTGCCAGCAGCGACAGGGTTAGATACGAGCAGTACTTC. Amino acids: CASSDRVRYEQYF.

This clone has more than one count but fewer than ten. This chain connects TRBV7-9 to TRBJ2-5, with TRBD1 as a possible D gene (6 bases). The CDR3 runs 15 residues. Germline loops: CDR1 SEHNR, CDR2 FQNEAQ (reference sequence). Trimming left V 5 bases short and J 4 bases short, with 17 bases between. CDR3 residues: CASSPYGGTVETQYF. In DNA, the CDR3 is TGTGCCAGCAGCCCCTATGGGGGCACAGTAGAGACCCAGTACTTC.

This clone is a singleton in its sample. The chain recombines TRBV24-1 with TRBJ2-1, with 11 bases identical to TRBD2. Germline values: CDR1 KGHDR, CDR2 SFDVKD. This CDR3 has 17 amino acids. Trimming cost V 4 bases and J 8 bases; bases outside gene matches: 12. The CDR3 DNA is TGTGCCACCAGTGACTCGCTCCCGGGACTAGCGGATCATGAGCAGTTCTTC. Protein: CATSDSLPGLADHEQFF.

This clone occurred once. This chain connects TRBV29-1 to TRBJ2-5, with D possibly being TRBD1 (6 bases). The CDR3 length is 13 residues. Trimming took off 6 bases at V and 7 bases at J, with 18 bases between the two ends. Germline V gene sequence: CDR1 SQVTM, CDR2 ANQGSEA. CDR3 coding DNA: TGCAGCGTGGATACAGGGTCTGGAGGGACCCAGTACTTC. It is translated as CSVDTGSGGTQYF. The full variable domain, completed using reference TRBV29-1 and TRBJ2-5, is SAVISQKPSRDICQRGTSLTIQCQVDSQVTMMFWYRQQPGQSLTLIATANQGSEATYESGFVIDKFPISRPNLTFSTLTVSNMSPEDSSIYLCSVDTGSGGTQYFGPGTRLLVL.

The chain uses TRBV28 and TRBJ2-7; TRBD1 matches 7 bases. This CDR3 comprises 14 residues. Germline V gene lookup returns CDR1 MDHEN and CDR2 SYDVKM. Trimming removed 5 bases from V and 4 bases from J; junction bases left unmatched: 8. Here the CDR3 DNA reads TGTGCCAGCAGTCCGACAGGGAATGGGTACGAGCAGTACGTC. This translates into CASSPTGNGYEQYV.

The chain uses TRBV6-1 and TRBJ2-1; 13 nucleotides match TRBD2. From germline, CDR1 is MNHNS and CDR2 SASEGT. J lost 3 bases, V lost 2 bases, and 4 bases had no gene match. The CDR3 spans 17 residues. In nucleotides, the CDR3 is TGTGCCAGCAGTGAAAGAGGGACTAGCGGGGTCTACAATGAGCAGTTCTTC. It specifies CASSERGTSGVYNEQFF.

The J gene is TRBJ2-3, the V gene TRBV5-1, with D uncertain. Germline V gene sequence: CDR1 SGHRS, CDR2 YFSETQ. The CDR3 runs to 12 residues. Trimming cost V 3 bases and J 4 bases, with 6 bases left between them. The CDR3 DNA reads as TGCGCCAGCAGCTCCACGGCAGATACGCAGTATTTT. As protein: CASSSTADTQYF.